Here is one T cell receptor beta chain with its context. The CDR3 loop spans 16 amino acids. The junction had 9 bases not matched to a gene; V was cut back by 3 bases and J by 4 bases. Germline V lookup: CDR1 SGHRS, CDR2 YFSETQ. These data come from a study of blood T cell repertoires in COVID-19. The Seattle patients, enrolled during active infection, were followed longitudinally. Sequenced by immunoSEQ multiplex PCR; TCRdb stores in-frame clones only, minus some. This table has roughly 330,000 clones, roughly 89% appearing once. The sample taken for sequencing was peripheral blood. The chain joins TRBV5-1 to TRBJ2-5; 10 bases line up with TRBD2. This sequence was found in a man aged 25-40 years with COVID-19, enrolled during active disease. The CDR3 DNA sequence: TGCGCCAGCAGCTCTGCTAAGCGGGGGGGCCGAGAGACCCAGTACTTC. Amino acid sequence: CASSSAKRGGRETQYF.